This T cell receptor (beta chain) comes out of a study of CD8 T cells in Susac syndrome. Trimming took 5 bases from V and 7 from J, leaving 11 bases between them. CDR1 is DFQATT, CDR2 SNEGSKA, per germline (reference sequence). There are 11 residues in the CDR3. An input of about 0.5 to 1 ug of RNA was subjected to reverse transcription using random hexamers. An immunoSEQ multiplex PCR amplified TCR beta CDR3 over 54 Vbeta and 13 Jbeta. TCRdb independently ran MiXCR on the immunoSEQ multiplex PCR reads; one entry per CDR3 protein. The data hold 210,000 or so distinct CDR3 sequences, with 94% observed a single time.

The gene calls are TRBV20-1 and TRBJ1-1, with no clear D. The source is a human donor with Susac syndrome. Sequencing used CD4+ T cells from PBMCs. The CDR3 DNA reads as TGCAGTGCTGTGGTGGACGGTGAAGCTTTCTTT. The encoded protein is CSAVVDGEAFF.